These 4 T cell receptor beta chains originate from one sample sequenced in a study of T cells in narcolepsy. Profiling relied on immunoSEQ multiplex PCR, and the TCRdb table lists in-frame clones only, not all of them. The top ten hold approximately 1.3% of the sample, which has about 41,000 clones, about 91% seen once. Sequenced sample: CD45RA- memory CD4+ T cells from PBMCs. Receptors were obtained from a human donor with narcolepsy.

The chain carries TRBV29-1 and TRBJ2-7; TRBD1 might be the D (6 bases). The J call is doubtful: the DNA matches TRBJ2-5 better. Germline V gene lookup returns CDR1 SQVTM and CDR2 ANQGSEA. The CDR3 sequence is 13 residues long. This CDR3 reads CSVEKDRKETQYF. Written as DNA, the CDR3 is TGCAGCGTCGAGAAAGACAGGAAGGAGACCCAGTACTTC.

There are a few counts of this clone. The CDR3 spells CASSDLTPPDKNIQYF. CDR3 in DNA: TGTGCCAGCAGCGACCTTACCCCACCCGACAAAAACATTCAGTACTTC. The chain joins TRBV6-4 to TRBJ2-4; D remains unclear. Germline V gene lookup returns CDR1 MRHNA and CDR2 SNTAGT. This CDR3 region has 16 residues. The ends were cut back, 6 bases at V and 3 bases at J, with 18 bases in the middle.

This clone was seen a few times. The V and J genes are TRBV10-2 and TRBJ1-5, with no clear D. CDR1 is WSHSY, CDR2 SAAADI, per germline. Trimming removed 3 bases at V and 0 bases at J, with 9 bases between. The CDR3 spans 15 residues. CDR3 in amino acids: CASSENPDSNQPQHF. CDR3 sequence (DNA): TGCGCCAGCAGTGAAAATCCAGATAGCAATCAGCCCCAGCATTTT.

This clone was seen a few times. The rearrangement joins TRBV9 to TRBJ2-3, with 12 positions matching TRBD2. Trimming cost V 0 bases and J 0 bases; bases outside gene matches: 2. The CDR3 loop spans 17 amino acids. Germline V gives CDR1 SGDLS, CDR2 YYNGEE. For the CDR3, the DNA is TGTGCCAGCAGCGTAGGGGGGACTAGCGGGAGCACAGATACGCAGTATTTT. Translating it yields CASSVGGTSGSTDTQYF.